This entry concerns a single T cell receptor (beta chain). Those enrolled in Seattle joined during active infection and were followed longitudinally afterward. The sample comes from a study of blood T cell repertoires in COVID-19. On the study more broadly: Sites in the United States, Italy and Spain provided acute and convalescent COVID-19 samples. The analysed material was cDNA or gDNA that came from T cells, B-cell-depleted T cells, or PBMCs.

Method: immunoSEQ multiplex PCR; TCRdb's copy keeps in-frame clones and lacks some. The sample has 140,000 to 150,000 clones; roughly 89% are singletons. The CDR3 has 14 residues. The germline V gene has CDR1 SGHNT and CDR2 YYREEE (reference sequence). V lost 3 bases and J lost 5; bases outside the gene matches: 1. The chain carries TRBV5-4 and TRBJ2-2, with TRBD1 matching over 10 bases. The TCR originated in a man under 40 with COVID-19, enrolled during active disease. Specimen: peripheral blood. DNA of the CDR3: TGTGCCAGCAGCTGGGACAGGGGTACCGGGGAGCTGTTTTTT. This gives the protein CASSWDRGTGELFF.